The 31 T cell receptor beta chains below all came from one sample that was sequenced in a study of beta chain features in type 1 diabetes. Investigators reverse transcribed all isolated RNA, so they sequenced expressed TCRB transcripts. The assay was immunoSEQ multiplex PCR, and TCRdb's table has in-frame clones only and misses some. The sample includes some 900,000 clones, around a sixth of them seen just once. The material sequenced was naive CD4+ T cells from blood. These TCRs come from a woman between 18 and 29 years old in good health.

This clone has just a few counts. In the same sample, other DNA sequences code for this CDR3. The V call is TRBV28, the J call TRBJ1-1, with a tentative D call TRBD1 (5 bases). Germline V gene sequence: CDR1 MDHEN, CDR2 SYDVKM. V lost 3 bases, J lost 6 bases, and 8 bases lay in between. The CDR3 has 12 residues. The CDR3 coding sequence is TGTGCCAGCAGTTTGCTGGGGGCTGAAGCTTTCTTT. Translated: CASSLLGAEAFF.

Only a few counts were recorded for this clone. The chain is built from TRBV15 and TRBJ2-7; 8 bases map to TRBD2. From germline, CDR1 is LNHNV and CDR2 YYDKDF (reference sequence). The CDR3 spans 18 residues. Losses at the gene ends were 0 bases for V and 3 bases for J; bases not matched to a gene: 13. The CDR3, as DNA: TGTGCCACCAGCAGAGATCGTACGGGGGGGTGGCTAGACTACGAGCAGTACTTC. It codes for CATSRDRTGGWLDYEQYF.

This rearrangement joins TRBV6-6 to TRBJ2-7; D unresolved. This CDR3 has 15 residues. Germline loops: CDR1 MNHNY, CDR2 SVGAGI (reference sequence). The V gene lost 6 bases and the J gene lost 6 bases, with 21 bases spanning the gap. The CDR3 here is CASSSAMGYTIEQYF. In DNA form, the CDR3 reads TGTGCCAGCAGCTCCGCCATGGGGTATACGATCGAGCAGTACTTC.

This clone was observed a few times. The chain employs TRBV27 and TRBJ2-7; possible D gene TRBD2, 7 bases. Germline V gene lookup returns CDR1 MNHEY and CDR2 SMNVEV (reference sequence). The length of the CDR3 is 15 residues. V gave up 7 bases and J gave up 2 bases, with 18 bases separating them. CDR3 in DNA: TGTGCCAGCAACATGGGGGGGGCAAGCGCCTACGAGCAGTACTTC. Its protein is CASNMGGASAYEQYF.

CDR3 loop: CSALGGDTQYF. The CDR3 DNA reads as TGCAGCGCACTAGGGGGAGATACGCAGTATTTT. The chain is built from TRBV29-1 and TRBJ2-3, with D possibly matching TRBD1 (6 bases). Deletions cut 7 bases from V and 5 bases from J, with 10 bases between. The germline CDR1 and CDR2 sequences are SQVTM and ANQGSEA. CDR3 length: 11 amino acids.

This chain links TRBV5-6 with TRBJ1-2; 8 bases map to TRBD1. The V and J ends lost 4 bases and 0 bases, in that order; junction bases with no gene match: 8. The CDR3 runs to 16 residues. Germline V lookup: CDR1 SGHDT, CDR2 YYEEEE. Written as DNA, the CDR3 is TGTGCCAGCAGCAATCAGGGGGCGGCCCCTAACTATGGCTACACCTTC. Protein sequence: CASSNQGAAPNYGYTF.

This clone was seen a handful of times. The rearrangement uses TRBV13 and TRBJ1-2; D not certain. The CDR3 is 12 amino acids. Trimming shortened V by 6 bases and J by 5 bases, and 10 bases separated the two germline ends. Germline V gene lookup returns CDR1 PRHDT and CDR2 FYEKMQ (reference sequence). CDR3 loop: CASSLSGYGYTF. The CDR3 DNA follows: TGTGCCAGCAGTTTATCCGGATATGGCTACACCTTC.

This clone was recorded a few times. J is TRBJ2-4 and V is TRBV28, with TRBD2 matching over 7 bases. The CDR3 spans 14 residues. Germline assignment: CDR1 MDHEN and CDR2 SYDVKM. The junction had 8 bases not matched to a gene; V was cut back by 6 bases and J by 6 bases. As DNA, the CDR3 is TGTGCCAGCAGAAAAACCGGGACTATAAACATTCAGTACTTC. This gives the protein CASRKTGTINIQYF.

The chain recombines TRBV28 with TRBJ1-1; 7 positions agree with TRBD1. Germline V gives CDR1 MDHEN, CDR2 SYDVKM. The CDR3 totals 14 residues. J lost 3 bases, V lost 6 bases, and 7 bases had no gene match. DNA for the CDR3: TGTGCCAGCAGACCCGGGACAGCTCACACTGAAGCTTTCTTT. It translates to CASRPGTAHTEAFF.

The CDR3 DNA reads TGTGCCAGCAGCTCTACTTCGGGACTTCTTACCGGGGAGCTGTTTTTT. This codes for CASSSTSGLLTGELFF. The chain combines TRBV7-2 with TRBJ2-2; weak D call: TRBD2 (6 bases). Trimming left V 4 bases short and J 5 bases short, with 17 bases between. CDR3 length equals 16 residues. Looked up from germline, CDR1 is SGHTA and CDR2 is FQGNSA.

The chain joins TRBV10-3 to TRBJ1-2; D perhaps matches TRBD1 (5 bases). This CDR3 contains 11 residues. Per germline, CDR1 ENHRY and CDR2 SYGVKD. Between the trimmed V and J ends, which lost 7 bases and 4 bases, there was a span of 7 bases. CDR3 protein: CAINQGYGYTF. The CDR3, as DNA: TGTGCCATCAACCAGGGCTATGGCTACACCTTC.

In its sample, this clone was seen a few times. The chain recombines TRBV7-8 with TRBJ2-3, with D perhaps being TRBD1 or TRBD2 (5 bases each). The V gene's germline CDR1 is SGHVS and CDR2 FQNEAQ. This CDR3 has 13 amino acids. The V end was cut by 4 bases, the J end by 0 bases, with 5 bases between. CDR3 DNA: TGTGCCAGCAGCTGGGACAGCACAGATACGCAGTATTTT. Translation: CASSWDSTDTQYF.

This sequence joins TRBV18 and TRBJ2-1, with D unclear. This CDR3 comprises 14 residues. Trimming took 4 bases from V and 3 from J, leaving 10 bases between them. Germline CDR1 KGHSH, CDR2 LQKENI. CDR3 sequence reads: CASSLLPDYNEQFF. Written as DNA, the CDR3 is TGTGCCAGCTCACTTTTGCCAGACTACAATGAGCAGTTCTTC. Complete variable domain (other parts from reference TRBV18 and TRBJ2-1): NAGVMQNPRHLVRRRGQEARLRCSPMKGHSHVYWYRQLPEEGLKFMVYLQKENIIDESGMPKERFSAEFPKEGPSILRIQQVVRGDSAAYFCASSLLPDYNEQFFGPGTRLTVL.

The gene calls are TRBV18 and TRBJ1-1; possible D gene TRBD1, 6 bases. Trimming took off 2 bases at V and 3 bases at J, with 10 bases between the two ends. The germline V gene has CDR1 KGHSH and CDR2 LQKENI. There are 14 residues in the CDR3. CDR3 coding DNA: TGTGCCAGCTCACCAACAGGGTATGACACTGAAGCTTTCTTT. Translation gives CASSPTGYDTEAFF.

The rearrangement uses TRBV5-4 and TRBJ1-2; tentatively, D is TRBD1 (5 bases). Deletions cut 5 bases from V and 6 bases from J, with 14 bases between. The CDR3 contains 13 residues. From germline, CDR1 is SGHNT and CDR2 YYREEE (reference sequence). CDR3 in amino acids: CASRAGTRDGYTF. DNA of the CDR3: TGTGCCAGCAGAGCCGGGACTAGGGATGGCTACACCTTC.

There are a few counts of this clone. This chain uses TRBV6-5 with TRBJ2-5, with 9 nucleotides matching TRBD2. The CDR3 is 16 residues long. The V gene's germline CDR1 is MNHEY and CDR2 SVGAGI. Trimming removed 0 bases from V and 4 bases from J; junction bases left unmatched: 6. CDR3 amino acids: CASSYSRTSAGETQYF. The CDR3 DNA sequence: TGTGCCAGCAGTTACTCCCGGACTAGCGCCGGAGAGACCCAGTACTTC.

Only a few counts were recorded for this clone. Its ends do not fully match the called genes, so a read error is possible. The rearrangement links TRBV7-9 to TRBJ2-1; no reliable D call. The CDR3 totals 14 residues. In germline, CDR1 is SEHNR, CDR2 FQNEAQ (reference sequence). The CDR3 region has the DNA TGCGCCAGCAGCCAAATCCGTGCTTACAATGAGCAGTTCTTC. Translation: CASSQIRAYNEQFF.

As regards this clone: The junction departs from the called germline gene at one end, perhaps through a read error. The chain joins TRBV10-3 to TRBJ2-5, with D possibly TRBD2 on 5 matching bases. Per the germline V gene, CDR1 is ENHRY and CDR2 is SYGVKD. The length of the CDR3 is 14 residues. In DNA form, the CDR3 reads TGTGCCACCAGTGATCTGGCGGGTAAAGAGACCCAGTACTTC. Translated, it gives CATSDLAGKETQYF.

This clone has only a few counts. The CDR3 here is CASSSTGGFKNIQYF. The CDR3 DNA is TGTGCCAGTAGTTCTACAGGGGGCTTCAAAAACATTCAGTACTTC. The V gene is TRBV19, the J gene TRBJ2-4; 9 bases agree with TRBD1. The CDR3 is made up of 15 amino acids. Trimming at V came to 5 bases and at J to 3 bases, leaving 5 bases not matched to a gene. Germline CDR1 and CDR2: LNHDA and SQIVND (reference sequence). The complete variable domain, with remaining parts taken from reference TRBV19 and TRBJ2-4, reads DGGITQSPKYLFRKEGQNVTLSCEQNLNHDAMYWYRQDPGQGLRLIYYSQIVNDFQKGDIAEGYSVSREKKESFPLTVTSAQKNPTAFYLCASSSTGGFKNIQYFGAGTRLSVL.

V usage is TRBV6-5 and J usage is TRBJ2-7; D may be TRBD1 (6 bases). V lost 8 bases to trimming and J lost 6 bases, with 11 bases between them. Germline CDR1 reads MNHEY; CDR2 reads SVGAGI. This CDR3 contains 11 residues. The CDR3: CASALGAEQYF. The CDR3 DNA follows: TGTGCCAGCGCCCTGGGGGCCGAGCAGTACTTC.

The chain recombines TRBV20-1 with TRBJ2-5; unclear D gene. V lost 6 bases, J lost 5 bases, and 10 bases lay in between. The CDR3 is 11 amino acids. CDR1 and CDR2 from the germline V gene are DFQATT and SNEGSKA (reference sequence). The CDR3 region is CSALGEETQYF. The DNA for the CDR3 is TGCAGTGCCTTGGGCGAGGAGACCCAGTACTTC.

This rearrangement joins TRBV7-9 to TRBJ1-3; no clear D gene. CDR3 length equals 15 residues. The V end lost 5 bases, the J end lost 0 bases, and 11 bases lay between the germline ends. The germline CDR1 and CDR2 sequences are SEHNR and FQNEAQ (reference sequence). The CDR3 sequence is CASSLLISSGNTIYF. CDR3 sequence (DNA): TGTGCCAGCAGCCTACTGATCAGCTCTGGAAACACCATATATTTT. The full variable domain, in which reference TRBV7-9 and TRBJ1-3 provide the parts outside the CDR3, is DTGVSQNPRHKITKRGQNVTFRCDPISEHNRLYWYRQTLGQGPEFLTYFQNEAQLEKSRLLSDRFSAERPKGSFSTLEIQRTEQGDSAMYLCASSLLISSGNTIYFGEGSWLTVV.

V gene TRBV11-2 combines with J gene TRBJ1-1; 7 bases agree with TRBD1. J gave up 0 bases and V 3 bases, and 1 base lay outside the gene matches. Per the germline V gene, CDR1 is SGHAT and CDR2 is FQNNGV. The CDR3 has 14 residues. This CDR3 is CASSFGQVNTEAFF. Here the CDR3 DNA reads TGTGCCAGCAGCTTCGGACAGGTGAACACTGAAGCTTTCTTT.

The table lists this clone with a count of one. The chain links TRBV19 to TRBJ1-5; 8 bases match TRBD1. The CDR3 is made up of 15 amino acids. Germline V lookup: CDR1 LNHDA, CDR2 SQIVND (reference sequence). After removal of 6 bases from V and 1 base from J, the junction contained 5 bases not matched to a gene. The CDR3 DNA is TGTGCCAGTAGACCGACAGGGGCGAGCAATCAGCCCCAGCATTTT. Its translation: CASRPTGASNQPQHF.

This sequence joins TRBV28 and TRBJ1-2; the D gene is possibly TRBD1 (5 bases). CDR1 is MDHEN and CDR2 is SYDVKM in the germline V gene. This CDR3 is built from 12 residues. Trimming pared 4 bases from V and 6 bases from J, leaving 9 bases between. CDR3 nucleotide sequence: TGTGCCAGCAGTTCGGACACCGATGGCTACACCTTC. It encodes CASSSDTDGYTF.

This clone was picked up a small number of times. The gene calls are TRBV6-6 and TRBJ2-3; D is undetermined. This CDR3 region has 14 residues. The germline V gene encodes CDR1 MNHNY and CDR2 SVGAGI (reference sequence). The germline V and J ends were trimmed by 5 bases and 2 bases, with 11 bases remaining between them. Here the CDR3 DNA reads TGTGCCAGCAGTGGGTTTGGGTTCACAGATACGCAGTATTTT. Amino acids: CASSGFGFTDTQYF.

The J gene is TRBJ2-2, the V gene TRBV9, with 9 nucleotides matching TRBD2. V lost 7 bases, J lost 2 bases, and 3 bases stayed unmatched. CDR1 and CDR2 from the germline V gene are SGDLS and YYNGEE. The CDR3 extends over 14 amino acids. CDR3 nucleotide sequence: TGTGCCAGCGAAGCGGGGGGAAACACCGGGGAGCTGTTTTTT. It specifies CASEAGGNTGELFF.

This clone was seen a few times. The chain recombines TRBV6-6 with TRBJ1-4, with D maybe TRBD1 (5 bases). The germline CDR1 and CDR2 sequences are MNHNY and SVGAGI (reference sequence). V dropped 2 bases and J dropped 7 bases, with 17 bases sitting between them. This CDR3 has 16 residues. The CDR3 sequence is CASSYPQRGRGEKLFF. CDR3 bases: TGTGCCAGCAGTTACCCCCAAAGGGGTAGAGGTGAAAAACTGTTTTTT.

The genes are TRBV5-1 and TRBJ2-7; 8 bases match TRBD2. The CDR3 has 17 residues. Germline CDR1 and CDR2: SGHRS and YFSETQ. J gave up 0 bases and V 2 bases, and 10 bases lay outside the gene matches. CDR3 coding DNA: TGCGCCAGCAGCTTCTCTTCAGGCGGGAGGAGCTCCTACGAGCAGTACTTC. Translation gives CASSFSSGGRSSYEQYF.

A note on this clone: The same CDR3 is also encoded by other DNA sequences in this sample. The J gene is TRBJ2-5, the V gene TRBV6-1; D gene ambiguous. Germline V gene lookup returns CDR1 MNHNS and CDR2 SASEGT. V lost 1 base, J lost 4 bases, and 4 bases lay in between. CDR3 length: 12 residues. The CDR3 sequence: CASSEVRETQYF. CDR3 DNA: TGTGCCAGCAGTGAAGTTAGAGAGACCCAGTACTTC.

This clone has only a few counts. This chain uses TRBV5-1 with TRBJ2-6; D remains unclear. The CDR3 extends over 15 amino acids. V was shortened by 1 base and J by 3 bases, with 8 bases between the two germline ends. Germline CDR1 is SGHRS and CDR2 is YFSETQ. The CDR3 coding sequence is TGCGCCAGCAGCTTGACCCCTTTTGGGGCCAACGTCCTGACTTTC. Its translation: CASSLTPFGANVLTF.